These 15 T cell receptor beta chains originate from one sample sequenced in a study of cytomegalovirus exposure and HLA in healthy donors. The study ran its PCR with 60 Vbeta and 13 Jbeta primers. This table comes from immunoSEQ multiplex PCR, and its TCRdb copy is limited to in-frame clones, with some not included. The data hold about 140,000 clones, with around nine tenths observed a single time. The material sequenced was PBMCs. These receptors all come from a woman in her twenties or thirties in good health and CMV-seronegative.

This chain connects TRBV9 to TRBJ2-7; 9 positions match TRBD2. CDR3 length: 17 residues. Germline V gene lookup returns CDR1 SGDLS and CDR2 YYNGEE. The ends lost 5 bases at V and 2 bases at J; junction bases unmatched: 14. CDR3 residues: CASSRGKTSGATYEQYF. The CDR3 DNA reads TGTGCCAGCAGTCGGGGAAAGACTAGCGGAGCTACCTACGAGCAGTACTTC.

CDR3 in DNA: TGTGCCAGTGGATACCCGGGACTAGCGGGGGAGACCCAGTACTTC. It translates to CASGYPGLAGETQYF. The gene calls are TRBV19 and TRBJ2-5, with 13 positions matching TRBD2. CDR1 is LNHDA and CDR2 is SQIVND in the germline V gene (reference sequence). This CDR3 spans 15 amino acids. The V gene end was trimmed by 8 bases and the J gene end by 5 bases; junction bases not matched to a gene: 8.

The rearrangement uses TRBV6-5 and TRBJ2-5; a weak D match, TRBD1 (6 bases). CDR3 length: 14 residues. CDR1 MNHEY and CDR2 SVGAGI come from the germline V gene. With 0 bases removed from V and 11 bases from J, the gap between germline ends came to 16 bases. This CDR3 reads CASSYSITGQEQYF. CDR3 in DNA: TGTGCCAGCAGTTACTCAATTACAGGGCAGGAGCAGTACTTC.

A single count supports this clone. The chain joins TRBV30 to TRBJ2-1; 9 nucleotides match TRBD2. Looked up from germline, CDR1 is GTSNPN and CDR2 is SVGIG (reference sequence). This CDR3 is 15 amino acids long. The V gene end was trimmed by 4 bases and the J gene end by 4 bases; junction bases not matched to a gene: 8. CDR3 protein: CAWTHSGSRYNEQFF. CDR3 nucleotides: TGTGCCTGGACCCATAGCGGGAGTCGGTACAATGAGCAGTTCTTC.

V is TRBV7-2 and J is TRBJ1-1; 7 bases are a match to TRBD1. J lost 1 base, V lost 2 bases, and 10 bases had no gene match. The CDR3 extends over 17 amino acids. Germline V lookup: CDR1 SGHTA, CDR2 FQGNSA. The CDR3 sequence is CASSLYVQGFKNTEAFF. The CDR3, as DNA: TGTGCCAGCAGCTTATATGTACAGGGGTTTAAGAACACTGAAGCTTTCTTT.

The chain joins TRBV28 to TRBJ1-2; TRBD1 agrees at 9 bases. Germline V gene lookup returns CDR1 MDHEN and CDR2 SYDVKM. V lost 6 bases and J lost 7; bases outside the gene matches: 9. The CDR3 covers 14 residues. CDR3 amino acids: CASSTGTGRSGYTF. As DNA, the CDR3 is TGTGCCAGCAGCACCGGGACAGGGAGGTCTGGCTACACCTTC.

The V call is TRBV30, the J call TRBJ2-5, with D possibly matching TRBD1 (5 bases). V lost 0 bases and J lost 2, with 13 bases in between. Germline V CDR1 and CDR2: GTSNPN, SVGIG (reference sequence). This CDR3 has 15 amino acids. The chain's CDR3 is CAWSVSSTAQETQYF. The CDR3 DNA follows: TGTGCCTGGAGTGTAAGCTCGACAGCACAAGAGACCCAGTACTTC.

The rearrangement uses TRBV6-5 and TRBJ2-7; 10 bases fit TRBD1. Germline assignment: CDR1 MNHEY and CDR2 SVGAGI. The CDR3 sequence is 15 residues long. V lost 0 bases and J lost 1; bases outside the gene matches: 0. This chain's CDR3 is CASSYSGQGSYEQYF. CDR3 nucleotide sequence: TGTGCCAGCAGTTACTCGGGACAGGGGTCCTACGAGCAGTACTTC.

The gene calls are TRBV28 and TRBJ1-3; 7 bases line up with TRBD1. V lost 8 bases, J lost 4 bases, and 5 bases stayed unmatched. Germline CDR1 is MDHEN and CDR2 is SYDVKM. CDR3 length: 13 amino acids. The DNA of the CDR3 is TGTGCCAGCGTAGGGGGCGCAGGAAACACCATATATTTT. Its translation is CASVGGAGNTIYF.

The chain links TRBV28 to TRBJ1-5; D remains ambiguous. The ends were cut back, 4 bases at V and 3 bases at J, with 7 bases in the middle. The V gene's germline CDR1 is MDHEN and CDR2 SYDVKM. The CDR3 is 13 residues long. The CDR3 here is CASSSSINQPQHF. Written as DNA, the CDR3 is TGTGCCAGCAGTTCATCAATCAATCAGCCCCAGCATTTT.

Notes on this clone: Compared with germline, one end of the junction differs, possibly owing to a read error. DNA of the CDR3: TGTTCCAGCAGCACCTCTAGGACAGGGGGCGTCTACGAGCAGTACTTC. It translates to CSSSTSRTGGVYEQYF. The chain joins TRBV7-9 to TRBJ2-7; TRBD1 matches at 11 bases. The CDR3 runs 16 residues. Germline V CDR1 and CDR2: SEHNR, FQNEAQ (reference sequence).

DNA of the CDR3: TGTGCCAGCAGCTTAGGGGCTTTCTACGACTACACCTTC. Translated, it gives CASSLGAFYDYTF. This chain joins TRBV7-9 and TRBJ1-2; D is unclear. Trimming stripped 1 base from V and 10 bases from J, with 13 bases between. CDR1 SEHNR and CDR2 FQNEAQ come from the germline V gene (reference sequence). This CDR3 spans 13 amino acids.

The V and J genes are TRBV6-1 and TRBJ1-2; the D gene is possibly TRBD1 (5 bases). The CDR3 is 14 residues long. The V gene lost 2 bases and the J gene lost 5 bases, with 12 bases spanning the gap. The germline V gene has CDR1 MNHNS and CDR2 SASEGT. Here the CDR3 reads CASSESAGGYGYTF. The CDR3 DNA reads TGTGCCAGCAGTGAATCGGCGGGGGGTTATGGCTACACCTTC.

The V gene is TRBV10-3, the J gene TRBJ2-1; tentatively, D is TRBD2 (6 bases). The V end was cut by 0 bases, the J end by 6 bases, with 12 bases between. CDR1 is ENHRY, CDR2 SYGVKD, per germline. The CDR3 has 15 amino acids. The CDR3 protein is CAISESRQGGNEQFF. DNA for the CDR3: TGTGCCATCAGTGAGTCCCGGCAGGGAGGCAATGAGCAGTTCTTC.

The DNA of the CDR3 is TGTGCCAGCAGCCCAGGGACAGGGGTCTCTGGAAACACCATATATTTT. Protein sequence: CASSPGTGVSGNTIYF. The J gene is TRBJ1-3, the V gene TRBV9, with 10 bases aligning to TRBD1. This CDR3 spans 16 amino acids. The V gene end was trimmed by 4 bases and the J gene end by 0 bases; junction bases not matched to a gene: 4. Germline CDR1 and CDR2: SGDLS and YYNGEE.